This T cell receptor (beta chain) derives from a study of Ad26.COV2.S vaccination and SARS-CoV-2 variants. TCRdb's table, derived via immunoSEQ multiplex PCR, lists solely in-frame clones and lacks some. The sample holds roughly 350,000 clones, 87% seen once. The sample's treatment: around 19 received Ad26.COV2.S at low or high dose, single or two shots; several received placebo; per-sample allocation not given. On day 63 after the first injection, vaccine and placebo recipients gave samples. Whole-study results and caveats: It is possible that the TCR breadth and depth analyses underestimated the total T cell responses. Reported post-vaccination CD8+ and CD4+ T cell responses to spike showed substantial breadth.

About this clone: The antigen is undetermined.

V lost 3 bases, J lost 1 base, and 10 bases lay in between. The CDR3 sequence is 14 residues long. From germline, CDR1 is LNHNV and CDR2 YYDKDF (reference sequence). This chain links TRBV15 with TRBJ2-7; D ambiguous. This specimen was peripheral blood, taken in a trial of Ad26.COV2.S vaccine versus placebo. The origin of this receptor is a person between 18 and 59 years old who received the Ad26.COV2.S COVID-19 vaccine or a placebo. DNA for the CDR3: TGTGCCACCAGCAGGGGCGGCCCGTCCTACGAGCAGTACTTC. Translated: CATSRGGPSYEQYF.